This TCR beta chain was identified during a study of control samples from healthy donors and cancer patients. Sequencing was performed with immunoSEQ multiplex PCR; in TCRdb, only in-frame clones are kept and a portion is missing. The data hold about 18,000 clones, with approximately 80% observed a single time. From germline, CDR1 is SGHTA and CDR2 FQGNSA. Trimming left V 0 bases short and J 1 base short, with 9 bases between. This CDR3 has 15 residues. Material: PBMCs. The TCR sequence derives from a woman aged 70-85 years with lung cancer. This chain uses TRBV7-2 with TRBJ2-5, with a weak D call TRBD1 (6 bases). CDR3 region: CASSLAGQIQETQYF. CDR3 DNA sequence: TGTGCCAGCAGCTTAGCCGGACAGATCCAAGAGACCCAGTACTTC.